Sequencing of this T cell receptor beta chain was carried out in a study of T cells in Graves' hyperthyroidism and ophthalmopathy. TCR beta CDR3 regions were amplified from RNA. First-round RT-PCR with HTBI primers amplified the TCR CDR3 region. Each CDR3 protein gets one entry after TCRdb re-called the multiplex PCR reads with MiXCR. The sample includes about 840,000 distinct CDR3 sequences, 38% of them seen just once. Trimming pared 5 bases from V and 4 bases from J, leaving 15 bases between. Germline assignment: CDR1 SNHLY and CDR2 FYNNEI. The CDR3 runs 15 residues. The rearrangement links TRBV2 to TRBJ1-3, with D perhaps matching TRBD1 (5 bases). This clonotype originated in a man aged 18 to 29 with Graves' hyperthyroidism. Specimen: blood. CDR3 region: CASSQGPCSGNTIYF. The CDR3 nucleotides read TGTGCCAGCAGTCAGGGACCGTGCTCCGGAAACACCATATATTTT.